What follows is one TCR beta chain and its context. This sample stems from a study of blood T cell repertoires in COVID-19. Study information: Spain, Italy and the United States supplied samples that represented acute and convalescent COVID-19. T cells, B-cell-depleted T cells, or PBMCs provided the cDNA or gDNA that served as material.

From germline, CDR1 is ENHRY and CDR2 SYGVKD. CDR3 size: 14 residues. Trimming cost V 10 bases and J 7 bases; bases outside gene matches: 12. Original processing notes: Amplification with reference gene primers provided the estimates of nucleated cell counts. This table comes from immunoSEQ multiplex PCR, and its TCRdb copy is limited to in-frame clones, with some not included. V, J and clone size are those of that table, while D and trimming were read from the DNA. Seen here are 97,000 or so clones, about nine tenths observed once, and the top ten hold 4.2%. V and J are TRBV10-3 and TRBJ1-4, with TRBD1 matching over 7 bases. Source material: peripheral blood. The TCR was taken from a young man with acute or convalescent COVID-19. The CDR3 here is CATASGDSLEKLFF. The CDR3 DNA follows: TGTGCCACCGCGTCGGGGGACAGTCTTGAAAAACTGTTTTTT.